This entry describes one T cell receptor (beta chain). Its antigen is unidentified. Ophthalmopathy patients showed a Clinical Activity Score of at least 3, NOSPECS grade of at least 4 and duration under 3 months. Reasons for excluding patients were uncontrolled infection, other autoimmune disease, pregnancy or lactation. This sample was taken from a study of T cells in Graves' hyperthyroidism and ophthalmopathy. Study results and limitations: The majority of expanded thyroid clonotypes above 0.001 also appeared in blood.

Amplification targeted TCR beta CDR3 regions from RNA transcripts. Using the HTBI primer set, a first-round RT-PCR was run on the TCR CDR3. Each CDR3 protein is one row after TCRdb ran MiXCR on the multiplex PCR reads. The sample lists around 500,000 distinct CDR3 sequences, about 16% occurring once. Trimming took off 5 bases at V and 1 base at J, with 11 bases between the two ends. The germline gives CDR1 LNHDA, CDR2 SQIVND (reference sequence). The CDR3 has 14 residues. The sequence came from a woman aged 25 to 39 with Graves' ophthalmopathy. The V call is TRBV19, the J call TRBJ2-5; weak D call: TRBD1 (6 bases). The sample consisted of blood. The CDR3 DNA follows: TGTGCCAGTAGTTCCCGGGACACCCAAGAGACCCAGTACTTC. Amino acids: CASSSRDTQETQYF.